This TCR beta chain originates from a study of control samples from healthy donors and cancer patients. This CDR3 is 13 amino acids long. With 3 bases removed from V and 8 bases from J, the gap between germline ends came to 9 bases. Looked up from germline, CDR1 is SGDLS and CDR2 is YYNGEE. In the case of this clone: Other DNA sequences in this sample translate to the same CDR3.

Here immunoSEQ multiplex PCR was the method, and the copy in TCRdb shows in-frame clones only, minus some. The sample yields some 150,000 clones, just over 95% seen once. The chain has TRBV9 and TRBJ1-6; D uncertain. Sequenced sample: blood. This sequence was found in a woman aged 25 to 39 in good health. This CDR3 is CASSAKWDSPLHF. The CDR3 DNA is TGTGCCAGCAGCGCAAAGTGGGATTCACCCCTCCACTTT. The whole variable domain, filled in from reference TRBV9 and TRBJ1-6, reads DSGVTQTPKHLITATGQRVTLRCSPRSGDLSVYWYQQSLDQGLQFLIQYYNGEERAKGNILERFSAQQFPDLHSELNLSSLELGDSALYFCASSAKWDSPLHFGNGTRLTVT.